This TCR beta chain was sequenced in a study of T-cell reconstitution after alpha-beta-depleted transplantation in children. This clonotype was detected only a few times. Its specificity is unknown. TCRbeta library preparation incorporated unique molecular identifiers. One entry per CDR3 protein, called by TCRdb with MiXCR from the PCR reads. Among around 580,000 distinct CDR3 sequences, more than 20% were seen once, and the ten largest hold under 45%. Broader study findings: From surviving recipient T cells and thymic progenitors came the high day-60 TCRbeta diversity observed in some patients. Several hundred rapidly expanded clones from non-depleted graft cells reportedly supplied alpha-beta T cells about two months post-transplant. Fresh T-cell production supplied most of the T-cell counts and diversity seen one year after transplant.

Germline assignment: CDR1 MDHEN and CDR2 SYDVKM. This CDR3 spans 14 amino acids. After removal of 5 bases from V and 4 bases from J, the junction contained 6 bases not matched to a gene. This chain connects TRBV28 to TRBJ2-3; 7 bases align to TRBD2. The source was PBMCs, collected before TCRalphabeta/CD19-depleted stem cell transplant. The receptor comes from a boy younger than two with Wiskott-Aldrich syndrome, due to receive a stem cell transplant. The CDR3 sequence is CASSPSGGPDTQYF. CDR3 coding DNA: TGTGCCAGCAGTCCTAGCGGAGGCCCAGATACGCAGTATTTT. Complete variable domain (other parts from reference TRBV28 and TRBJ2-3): DVKVTQSSRYLVKRTGEKVFLECVQDMDHENMFWYRQDPGLGLRLIYFSYDVKMKEKGDIPEGYSVSREKKERFSLILESASTNQTSMYLCASSPSGGPDTQYFGPGTRLTVL.